This TCR beta chain was documented in a study of T cell responses to AZD1222 COVID-19 vaccine. To note about this clone: Its antigen is undetermined.

This CDR3 contains 15 residues. Looked up from germline, CDR1 is SGHDN and CDR2 is FVKESK. V lost 2 bases and J lost 2; bases outside the gene matches: 2. Study-level findings and limits: Once two AZD1222 doses were given, Spike-specific TCR breadth and depth went up. A mostly white British donor set with more females was recruited, and clonal diversity was possibly underestimated.

The assay was immunoSEQ multiplex PCR, and TCRdb's table has in-frame clones only and misses some. The sample carries roughly 150,000 clones, roughly 94% recorded once. This clonotype was obtained from an adult who received the AZD1222 COVID-19 vaccine. This rearrangement joins TRBV14 to TRBJ2-1, with TRBD2 identical over 8 bases. The specimen comprised peripheral blood, sampled 28 days after the second AZD1222 dose. In nucleotides, the CDR3 is TGTGCCAGCAGCCAATTCGGGGGGGCCTACAATGAGCAGTTCTTC. Translating gives CASSQFGGAYNEQFF.